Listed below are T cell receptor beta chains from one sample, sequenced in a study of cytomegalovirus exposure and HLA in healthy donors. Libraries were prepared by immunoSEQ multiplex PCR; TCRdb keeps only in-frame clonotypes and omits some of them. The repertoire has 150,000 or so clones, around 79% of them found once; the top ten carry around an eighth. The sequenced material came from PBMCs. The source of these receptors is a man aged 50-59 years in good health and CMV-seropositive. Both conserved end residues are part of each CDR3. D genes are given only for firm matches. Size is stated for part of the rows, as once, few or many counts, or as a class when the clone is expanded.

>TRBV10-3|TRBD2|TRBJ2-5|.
CAISEGVVAGAQETQYF
TGTGCCATCAGTGAAGGAGTGGTAGCGGGGGCCCAAGAGACCCAGTACTTC
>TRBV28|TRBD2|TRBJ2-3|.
CASSLSAGGLTDTQYF
TGTGCCAGCAGTTTGTCAGCGGGGGGGTTGACAGATACGCAGTATTTT
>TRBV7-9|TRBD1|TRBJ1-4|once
CASSLTGVEKLFF
TGTGCCAGCAGCTTGACAGGGGTCGAAAAACTGTTTTTT
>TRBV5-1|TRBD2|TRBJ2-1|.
CASSTLAGPRNEQFF
TGCGCCAGCAGCACTCTAGCGGGGCCAAGGAATGAGCAGTTCTTC
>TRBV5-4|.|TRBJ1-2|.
CASSPGLTNYGYTF
TGTGCCAGCAGCCCGGGACTCACTAACTATGGCTACACCTTC
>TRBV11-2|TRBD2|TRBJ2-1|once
CASSFGTSTPNEQFF
TGTGCCAGCAGCTTCGGGACTAGCACCCCGAATGAGCAGTTCTTC
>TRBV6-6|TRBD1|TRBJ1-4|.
CASRRTGVGDEKLFF
TGTGCCAGCAGACGGACAGGGGTCGGGGATGAAAAACTGTTTTTT
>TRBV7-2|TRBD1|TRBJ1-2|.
CASSTGQQVGYTF
TGTGCCAGCAGCACGGGACAGCAGGTTGGCTACACCTTC
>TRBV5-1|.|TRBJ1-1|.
CASSLSLTGNTEAFF
TGCGCCAGCAGCCTCTCTTTGACAGGGAACACTGAAGCTTTCTTT
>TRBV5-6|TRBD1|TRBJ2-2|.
CASSLWDSDTGELFF
TGTGCCAGCAGCTTATGGGACAGCGATACCGGGGAGCTGTTTTTT